Listed here are 11 T cell receptor beta chains from one sample, sequenced in a study of shared clonotypes between healthy human individuals. Data came from immunoSEQ multiplex PCR; TCRdb stores just in-frame clones and leaves some out. The profile shows about 1.1 million clones, around 77% of them singletons. Source material: memory CD4+ T cells from PBMCs. Sample subset: CD45RA-negative fraction. The source is a man in his late teens or twenties in good health. Some clones in this sample may be carry-over from other donors' samples.

The genes are TRBV7-7 and TRBJ2-3; 7 bases agree with TRBD2. Germline V gene data show CDR1 as SSHAT and CDR2 as FNYEAQ (reference sequence). This CDR3 is built from 13 residues. Trimming took 6 bases from V and 7 from J; bases not matched to a gene: 7. In DNA, the CDR3 is TGTGCCAGCAGTAGCGGGCGAGGTAATACGCAGTATTTT. Translation gives CASSSGRGNTQYF.

This chain uses TRBV28 with TRBJ2-7, with TRBD1 identical over 8 bases. The CDR3 has 14 residues. The trim removed 5 bases at V and 3 bases at J, leaving 6 bases unmatched. The germline gives CDR1 MDHEN, CDR2 SYDVKM. The chain's CDR3 is CASSRQGIGYEQYF. As DNA, the CDR3 is TGTGCCAGCAGTAGACAGGGGATTGGCTACGAGCAGTACTTC.

This clone was counted between two and nine times. The chain couples TRBV29-1 to TRBJ2-1; 7 nucleotides match TRBD2. Germline V CDR1 and CDR2: SQVTM, ANQGSEA. The CDR3 totals 12 residues. Germline trimming cut 8 bases from V and 4 bases from J; bases unmatched to any gene: 5. The CDR3 nucleotides are TGCAGCCAGCGGGACTTGTACAATGAGCAGTTCTTC. Its translation: CSQRDLYNEQFF.

The gene calls are TRBV5-1 and TRBJ2-6; no clear D. Germline V CDR1 and CDR2: SGHRS, YFSETQ. The CDR3 spans 16 residues. Trimming left V 3 bases short and J 1 base short, with 11 bases between. For the CDR3, the DNA is TGCGCCAGCAGCTCCGCCCCTATGTCTGGGGCCAACGTCCTGACTTTC. It codes for CASSSAPMSGANVLTF.

This chain uses TRBV9 with TRBJ2-2, with 7 bases fitting TRBD1. The CDR3 extends over 14 amino acids. After removal of 4 bases from V and 1 base from J, the junction contained 1 base not matched to a gene. Per germline, CDR1 SGDLS and CDR2 YYNGEE. The CDR3 loop is CASSYRGNTGELFF. The DNA of the CDR3 is TGTGCCAGCAGCTACAGGGGGAACACCGGGGAGCTGTTTTTT. The full variable domain, in which reference TRBV9 and TRBJ2-2 provide the parts outside the CDR3, is DSGVTQTPKHLITATGQRVTLRCSPRSGDLSVYWYQQSLDQGLQFLIQYYNGEERAKGNILERFSAQQFPDLHSELNLSSLELGDSALYFCASSYRGNTGELFFGEGSRLTVL.

The genes are TRBV5-1 and TRBJ1-1; the D gene is possibly TRBD1 (6 bases). Germline CDR1 is SGHRS and CDR2 is YFSETQ. Trimming shortened V by 1 base and J by 0 bases, and 13 bases separated the two germline ends. The CDR3 loop spans 16 amino acids. As DNA, the CDR3 is TGCGCCAGCAGCTTGCAGGGGACGGGGGTGAACACTGAAGCTTTCTTT. Translation gives CASSLQGTGVNTEAFF.

This chain connects TRBV7-9 to TRBJ2-3; perhaps D is TRBD1 or TRBD2 (5 bases each). Germline values: CDR1 SEHNR, CDR2 FQNEAQ (reference sequence). Trimming took 0 bases from V and 1 from J, leaving 17 bases between them. The CDR3 totals 18 residues. The CDR3 sequence is CASSLAPTPLGRTDTQYF. CDR3 nucleotide sequence: TGTGCCAGCAGCTTAGCGCCGACCCCTTTGGGACGCACAGATACGCAGTATTTT.

Points on this clone: Other nucleotide sequences in the sample specify the same CDR3. In DNA form, the CDR3 reads TGTGCCAGCTCTCTAGGTGGCACAGATACGCAGTATTTT. It yields the protein CASSLGGTDTQYF. V is TRBV18 and J is TRBJ2-3, with D hard to call. Germline loops: CDR1 KGHSH, CDR2 LQKENI. This CDR3 region has 13 residues. Trimming stripped 6 bases from V and 1 base from J, with 8 bases between.

The chain joins TRBV7-5 to TRBJ1-2; the D call in the table, TRBD1, was not verified against the DNA. TRBV7-5 is flagged as a pseudogene. This CDR3 is 16 amino acids long. CDR3 nucleotides: TGTGCCAGAAGCCCTCGTTGGACAGATCGGGTGTATGGCTACACCTTC. Its protein is CARSPRWTDRVYGYTF.

This chain connects TRBV6-6 to TRBJ2-7; 7 bases agree with TRBD2. Germline assignment: CDR1 MNHNY and CDR2 SVGAGI (reference sequence). Trimming cost V 2 bases and J 1 base; bases outside gene matches: 5. The CDR3 contains 15 residues. The CDR3 loop reads CASSYVLSGSYEQYF. CDR3 nucleotides: TGTGCCAGCAGTTACGTCCTTAGCGGGTCCTACGAGCAGTACTTC.

This clone was seen a handful of times. This chain connects TRBV2 to TRBJ1-2; unclear D gene. In germline, CDR1 is SNHLY, CDR2 FYNNEI. The CDR3 is 13 residues long. V gave up 5 bases and J gave up 8 bases, with 15 bases separating them. The CDR3 loop reads CASSRRDFGGYTF. CDR3 sequence (DNA): TGTGCCAGCAGTCGGAGGGATTTTGGGGGCTACACCTTC.